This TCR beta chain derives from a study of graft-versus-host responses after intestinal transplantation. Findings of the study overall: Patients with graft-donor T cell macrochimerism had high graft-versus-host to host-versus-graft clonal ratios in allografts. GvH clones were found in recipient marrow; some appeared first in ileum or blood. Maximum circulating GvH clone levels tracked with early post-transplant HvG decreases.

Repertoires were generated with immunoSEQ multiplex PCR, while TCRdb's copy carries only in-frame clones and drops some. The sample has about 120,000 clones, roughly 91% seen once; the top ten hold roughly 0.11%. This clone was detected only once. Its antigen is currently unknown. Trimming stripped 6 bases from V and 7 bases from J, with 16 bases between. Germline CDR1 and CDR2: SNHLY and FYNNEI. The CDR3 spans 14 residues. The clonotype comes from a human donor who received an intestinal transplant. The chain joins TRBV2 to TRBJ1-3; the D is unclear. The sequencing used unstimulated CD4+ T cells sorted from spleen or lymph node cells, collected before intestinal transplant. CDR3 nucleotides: TGTGCCAGCAGCGACGGTGATTTTCGGAACACCATATATTTT. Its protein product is CASSDGDFRNTIYF.